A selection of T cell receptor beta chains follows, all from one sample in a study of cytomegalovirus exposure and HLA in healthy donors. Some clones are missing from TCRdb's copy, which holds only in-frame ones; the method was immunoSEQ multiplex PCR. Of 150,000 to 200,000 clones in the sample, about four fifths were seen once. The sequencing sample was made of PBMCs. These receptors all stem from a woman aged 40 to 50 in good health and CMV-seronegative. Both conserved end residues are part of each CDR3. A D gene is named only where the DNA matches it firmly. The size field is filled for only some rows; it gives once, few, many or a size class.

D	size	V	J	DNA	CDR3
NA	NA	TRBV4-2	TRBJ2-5	TGTGCCAGCAGCCAAGAAGGGCGGGTCCAAGAGACCCAGTACTTC	CASSQEGRVQETQYF
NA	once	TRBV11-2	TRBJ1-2	TGTGCCAGCAGCTCCCCTGGCGGGGTGGGATCCTATGGCTACACCTTC	CASSSPGGVGSYGYTF
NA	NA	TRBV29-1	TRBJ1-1	TGCAGCGTTGAAGCGACAGCGCAGGGAACTGAAGCTTTCTTT	CSVEATAQGTEAFF
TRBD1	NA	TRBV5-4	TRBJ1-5	TGTGCCAGCAGCTTGTGGGGACAGGGTCCGGATCAGCCCCAGCATTTT	CASSLWGQGPDQPQHF
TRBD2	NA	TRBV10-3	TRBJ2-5	TGTGCCATCAACCCGACTAGCGGGAGCCAGGGGGAGACCCAGTACTTC	CAINPTSGSQGETQYF
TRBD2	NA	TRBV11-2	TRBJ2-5	TGTGCCAGCAGCTTAGAGGGGCGGCGGGAGTGGATGGAGACCCAGTACTTC	CASSLEGRREWMETQYF
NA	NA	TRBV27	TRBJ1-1	TGTGCCAGCATCTACTCGGTGAGTCTTAACACTGAAGCTTTCTTT	CASIYSVSLNTEAFF
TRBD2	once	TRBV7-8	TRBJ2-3	TGTGCCAGCAGCTCCCGACTAGCGGGTTGGGGGGAGGGTACGCAGTATTTT	CASSSRLAGWGEGTQYF
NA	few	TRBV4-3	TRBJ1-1	TGCGCCAGCAGCCAAGATAGGGGGAGAGTGCAGAACACTGAAGCTTTCTTT	CASSQDRGRVQNTEAFF
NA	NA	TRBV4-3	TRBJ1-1	TGCGCCAGTAGCCCTACTTCGACAGGGAACACTGAAGCTTTCTTT	CASSPTSTGNTEAFF
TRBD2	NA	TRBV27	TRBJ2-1	TGTGCCAGCAGTTCGCGGGAGGGGTCTGAGCAGTTCTTC	CASSSREGSEQFF
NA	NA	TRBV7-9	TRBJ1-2	TGTGCCAGCATCGAATCTGGGGGCGATCGGTCCGGGGGCTACACCTTC	CASIESGGDRSGGYTF
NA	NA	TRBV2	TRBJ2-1	TGTGCCAGCAGTGAACTTCGACTAGAGTACAATGAGCAGTTCTTC	CASSELRLEYNEQFF
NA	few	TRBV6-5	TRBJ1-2	TGTGCCAGCAGTTACCAGCAGCGTTACACCTTC	CASSYQQRYTF
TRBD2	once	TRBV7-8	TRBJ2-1	TGTGCCAGCAGCTCGCCGGGGGGGGTTGGGGGCCACAATGAGCAGTTCTTC	CASSSPGGVGGHNEQFF
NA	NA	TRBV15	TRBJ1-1	TGTGCCACCACCACGACCTGGCCAGGGGCCACTGAAGCTTTCTTT	CATTTTWPGATEAFF
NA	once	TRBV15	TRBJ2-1	TGTGCCACCAGCAGAGATATGGAGGACTACGCTGATGAGCAGTTCTTC	CATSRDMEDYADEQFF
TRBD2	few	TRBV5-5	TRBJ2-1	TGTGCCAGCAGCTTCATAGCGGGCTCCTACAATGAGCAGTTCTTC	CASSFIAGSYNEQFF
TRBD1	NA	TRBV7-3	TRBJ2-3	TGTGCCAGCAGTCAGGGACAGGGGGCAACAGATACGCAGTATTTT	CASSQGQGATDTQYF
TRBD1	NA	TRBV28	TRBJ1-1	TGTGCCAGCAGTGACAGGGAGAAGGCTTTCTTT	CASSDREKAFF
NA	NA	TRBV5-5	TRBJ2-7	TGTGCCAGCAGCTTGGTAGGGGGGGGCTCCTACGAGCAGTACTTC	CASSLVGGGSYEQYF
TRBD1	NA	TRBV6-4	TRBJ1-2	TGTGCCAGCAGCCCAAGCGCGGGGACAGGCGACACCTTC	CASSPSAGTGDTF
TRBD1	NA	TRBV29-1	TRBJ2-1	TGCAGCGTCGAGGGGGCAGGGTACAATGAGCAGTTCTTC	CSVEGAGYNEQFF
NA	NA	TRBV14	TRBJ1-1	TGTGCCAGCAGCCAATTGGAGGACCCGAACACTGAAGCTTTCTTT	CASSQLEDPNTEAFF
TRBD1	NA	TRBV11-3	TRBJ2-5	TGTGCCAGCACATCCGGGACAGGTGGGCTCGAGACCCAGTACTTC	CASTSGTGGLETQYF